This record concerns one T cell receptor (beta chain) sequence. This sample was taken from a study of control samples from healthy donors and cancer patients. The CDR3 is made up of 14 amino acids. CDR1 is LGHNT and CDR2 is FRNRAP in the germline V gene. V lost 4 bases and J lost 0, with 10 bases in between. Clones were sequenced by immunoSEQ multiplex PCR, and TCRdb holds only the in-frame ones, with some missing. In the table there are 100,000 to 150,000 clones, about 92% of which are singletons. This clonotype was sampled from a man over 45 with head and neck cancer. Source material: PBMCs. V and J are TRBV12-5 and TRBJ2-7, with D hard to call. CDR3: CASGSTESSYEQYF. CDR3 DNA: TGTGCTAGTGGTTCCACGGAGAGCTCCTACGAGCAGTACTTC.